This T cell receptor beta chain was captured by sequencing in a study of beta chain features in type 1 diabetes. For the study at large: In all, 107,917,701 sorted cells from all samples were analyzed. Study results and caveats: Moderate but significant shortening of TCRB CDR3s was recorded in all four CD4+ subsets from Type 1 diabetes patients.

Researchers reported sorting CD4+ naive, central memory, regulatory and stem cell-like memory cells via CD45RO/CCR7/CD25/CD127/CD95/CD27. This clone turned up a few times. Its target is not known. Expressed TCRB transcripts were sequenced because the entire RNA isolate underwent reverse transcription. TCRdb keeps only in-frame clones here, not all; method: immunoSEQ multiplex PCR. The table shows approximately 600,000 clones, with 9.5% to 15% occurring only once. Germline lookup yields CDR1 KGHSH and CDR2 LQKENI. V lost 5 bases and J lost 5, with 14 bases in between. The CDR3 loop spans 14 amino acids.

Sequences were obtained from naive CD4+ T cells from blood. V is TRBV18 and J is TRBJ2-3; D tentatively fits TRBD1 or TRBD2 (5 bases each). The TCR was taken from a man aged 25 to 40 with type 1 diabetes. This CDR3 reads CASSSDTAGDTQYF. CDR3 bases: TGTGCCAGCTCATCGGACACCGCGGGAGATACGCAGTATTTT.